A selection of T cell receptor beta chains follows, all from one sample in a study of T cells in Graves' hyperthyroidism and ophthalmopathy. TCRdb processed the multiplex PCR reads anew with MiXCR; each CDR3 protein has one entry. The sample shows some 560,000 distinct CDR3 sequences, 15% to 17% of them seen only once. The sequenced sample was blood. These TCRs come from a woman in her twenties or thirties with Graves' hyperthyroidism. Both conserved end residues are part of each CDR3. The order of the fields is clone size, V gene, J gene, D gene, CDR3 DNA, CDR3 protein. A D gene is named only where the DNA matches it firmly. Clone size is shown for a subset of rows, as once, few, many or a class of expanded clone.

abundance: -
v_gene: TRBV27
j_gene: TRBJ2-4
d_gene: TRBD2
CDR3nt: TGTGCCAGCAGTTCTACAGCGGGAGGCCCTCGGCTAGCCAAAAACATTCAGTACTTC
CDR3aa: CASSSTAGGPRLAKNIQYF

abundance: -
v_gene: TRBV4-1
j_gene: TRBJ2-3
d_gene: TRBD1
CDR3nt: TGCGCCAGCAGCCAGGGCAACCGGGACAGGGCAGATACGCAGTATTTT
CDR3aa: CASSQGNRDRADTQYF

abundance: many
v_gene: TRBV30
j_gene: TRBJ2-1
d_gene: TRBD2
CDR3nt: TGTGCCTGCGGACTAGCGGGAGGGCCGGCTGAGCAGTTCTTC
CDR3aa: CACGLAGGPAEQFF

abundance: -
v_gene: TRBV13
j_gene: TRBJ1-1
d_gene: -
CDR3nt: TGTGCCAGCAGCTTAGCTAATAGAAGGCACCTCGAAGCTTTCTTT
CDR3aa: CASSLANRRHLEAFF

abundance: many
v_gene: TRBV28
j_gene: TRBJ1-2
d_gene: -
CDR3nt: TGTGCCAGCAGTTTGAGGACGAGGGCTTCTAACTATGGCTACACCTTC
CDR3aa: CASSLRTRASNYGYTF

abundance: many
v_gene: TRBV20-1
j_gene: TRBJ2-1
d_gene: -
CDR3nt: TGCAGTGCTTCGGACTACCTGTACAATGAGCAGTTCTTC
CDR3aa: CSASDYLYNEQFF

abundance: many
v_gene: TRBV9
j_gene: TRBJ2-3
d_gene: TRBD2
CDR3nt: TGTGCCAGCAGCCCGCCGGGACTAGCCGTCTTTGATACGCAGTATTTT
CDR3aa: CASSPPGLAVFDTQYF

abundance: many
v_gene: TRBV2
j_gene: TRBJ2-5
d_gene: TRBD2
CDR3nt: TGTGCCAGCACCGGACTAGGGGAGACCCAGTACTTC
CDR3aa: CASTGLGETQYF

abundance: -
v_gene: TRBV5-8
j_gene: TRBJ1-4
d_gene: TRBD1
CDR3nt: TGTGCCAGCAGCTCAGGAGGGGGCGGATTTGAAAAACTGTTTTTT
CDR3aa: CASSSGGGGFEKLFF

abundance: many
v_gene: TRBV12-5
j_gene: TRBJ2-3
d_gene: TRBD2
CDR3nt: TGTGCTAGTGGACTCGGACTAGCGGGAGGAGATACGCAGTATTTT
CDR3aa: CASGLGLAGGDTQYF

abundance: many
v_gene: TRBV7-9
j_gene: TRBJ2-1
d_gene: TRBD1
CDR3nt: TGTGCCACCACAGGGGGACAGCCCTACAATGAGCAGTTCTTC
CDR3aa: CATTGGQPYNEQFF

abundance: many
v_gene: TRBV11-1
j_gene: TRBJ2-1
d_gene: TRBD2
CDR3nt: TGTGCCAGCAGCTTACGCCTAGCGGGCGGGAATGAGCAGTTCTTC
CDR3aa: CASSLRLAGGNEQFF

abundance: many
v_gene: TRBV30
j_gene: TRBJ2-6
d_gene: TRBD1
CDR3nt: TGTGCCTGGGGGGGACAGGGTGGGCTCTCTGGGGCCAACGTCCTGACTTTC
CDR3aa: CAWGGQGGLSGANVLTF

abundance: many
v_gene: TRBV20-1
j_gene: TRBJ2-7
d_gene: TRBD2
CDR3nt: TGCAGTGCTAGTCTCCTAGCGGGAGGACTAGGCTCCTACGAGCAGTACTTC
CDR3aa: CSASLLAGGLGSYEQYF

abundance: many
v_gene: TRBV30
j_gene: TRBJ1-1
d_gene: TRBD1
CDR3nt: TGTGCCTGGAGTGACAGGGGGCGAATGGCTGAAGCTTTCTTT
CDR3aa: CAWSDRGRMAEAFF

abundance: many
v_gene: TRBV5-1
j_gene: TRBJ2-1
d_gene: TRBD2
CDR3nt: TGCGCCAGCAGCTTCCGGGAGGGGGGTCTAAATGAGCAGTTCTTC
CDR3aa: CASSFREGGLNEQFF

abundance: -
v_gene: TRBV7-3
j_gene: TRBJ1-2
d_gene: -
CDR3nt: TGTGCCAGCAGCTTAACGGGGGGCGACAGTTCGATGAGCTATGGCTACACCTTC
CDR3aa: CASSLTGGDSSMSYGYTF

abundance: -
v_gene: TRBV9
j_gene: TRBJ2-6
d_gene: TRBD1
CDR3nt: TGTGCCAGCAGCGCCAAACCGGGACAGGATTTCTCTGGGGCCAACGTCCTGACTTTC
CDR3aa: CASSAKPGQDFSGANVLTF

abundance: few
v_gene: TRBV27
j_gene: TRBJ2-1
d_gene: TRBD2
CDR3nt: TGTGCCAGCAGTTTGAGAATGGGTAGCGGGAGGGAGCAGTTCTTC
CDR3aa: CASSLRMGSGREQFF

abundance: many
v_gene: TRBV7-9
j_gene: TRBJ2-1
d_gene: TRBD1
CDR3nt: TGTGCCAGCAGCGCCTCGGGACAGTTAGACAATGAGCAGTTCTTC
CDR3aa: CASSASGQLDNEQFF

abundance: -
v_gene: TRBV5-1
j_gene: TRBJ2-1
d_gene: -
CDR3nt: TGCGCCAGCAGCTATGGGGTTGGCGACAATGAGCAGTTCTTC
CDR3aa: CASSYGVGDNEQFF

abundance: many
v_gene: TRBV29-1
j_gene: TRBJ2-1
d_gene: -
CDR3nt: TGCAGCGGATCCACCGGCAGGAGCCCATACAATGAGCAGTTCTTC
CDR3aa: CSGSTGRSPYNEQFF

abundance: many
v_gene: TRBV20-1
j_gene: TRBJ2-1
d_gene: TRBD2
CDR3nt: TGCAGTGCTAGAAAAGCGGGAGGGCCCGTCAATGAGCAGTTCTTC
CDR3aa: CSARKAGGPVNEQFF

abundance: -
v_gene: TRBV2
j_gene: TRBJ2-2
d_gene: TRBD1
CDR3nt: TGTGCCAGCAGTGAAGAGGACAGGCGCATCACCGGGGAGCTGTTTTTT
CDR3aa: CASSEEDRRITGELFF

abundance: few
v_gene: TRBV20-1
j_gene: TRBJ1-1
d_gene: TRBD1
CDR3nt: TGCAGTGCTAAAACAGGGGACACTGAAGCTTTCTTT
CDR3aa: CSAKTGDTEAFF

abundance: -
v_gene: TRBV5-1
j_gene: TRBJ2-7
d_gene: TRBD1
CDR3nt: TGCGCCAGCAGCTTGGGAGGGGAGACAGGGATGTACGAGCAGTACTTC
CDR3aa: CASSLGGETGMYEQYF

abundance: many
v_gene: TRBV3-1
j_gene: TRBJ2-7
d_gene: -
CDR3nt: TGTGCCAGCAGCCAAGATCAGGGGACCTACGAGCAGTACTTC
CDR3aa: CASSQDQGTYEQYF

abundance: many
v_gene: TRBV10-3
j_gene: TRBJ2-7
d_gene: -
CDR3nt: TGTGCCACCGGATGGGGGGAATCCTACGAGCAGTACTTC
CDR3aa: CATGWGESYEQYF

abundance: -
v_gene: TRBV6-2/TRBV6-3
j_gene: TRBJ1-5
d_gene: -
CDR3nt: TGTGCCAGCAGCCCGCAGGGGCGGAATCAGCCCCAGCATTTT
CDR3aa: CASSPQGRNQPQHF

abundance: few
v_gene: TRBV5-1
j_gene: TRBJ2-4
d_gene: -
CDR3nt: TGCGCCAGCAGCTTGCAGGTGGTGGGAGACATTCAGTACTTC
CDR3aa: CASSLQVVGDIQYF

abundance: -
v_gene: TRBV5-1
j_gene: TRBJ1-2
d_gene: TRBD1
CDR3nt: TGCGCCAGCAGCGTGGGACAGCTTTATGGCTACACCTTC
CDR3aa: CASSVGQLYGYTF

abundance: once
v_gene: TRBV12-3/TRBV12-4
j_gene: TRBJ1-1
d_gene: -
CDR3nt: TGTGCCAGCAGTGAGGTAACAGGGAAGAACACTGAAGCTTTCTTT
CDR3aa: CASSEVTGKNTEAFF

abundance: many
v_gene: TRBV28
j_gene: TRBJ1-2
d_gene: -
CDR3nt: TGTGCCAGCAGTTTATCCCGCCGGGGGGCCGGTAACTATGGCTACACCTTC
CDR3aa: CASSLSRRGAGNYGYTF

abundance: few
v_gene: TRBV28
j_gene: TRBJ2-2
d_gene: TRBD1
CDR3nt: TGTGCCAGCAGGGGACAGGGGGACTCCGGGGAGCTGTTTTTT
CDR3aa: CASRGQGDSGELFF

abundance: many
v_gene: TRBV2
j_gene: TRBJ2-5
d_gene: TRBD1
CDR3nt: TGTGCCAGCAGTGACCGGGACAGGGCTCAAGAGACCCAGTACTTC
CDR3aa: CASSDRDRAQETQYF

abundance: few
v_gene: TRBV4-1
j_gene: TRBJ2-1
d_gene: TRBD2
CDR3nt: TGCGCCAGCAGCCAAGGTGTGGGACTAGCGGATGAGCAGTTCTTC
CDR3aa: CASSQGVGLADEQFF

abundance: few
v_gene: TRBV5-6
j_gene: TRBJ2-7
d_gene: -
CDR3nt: TGTGCCAGCAGCAACACAGCCTCCTACGAGCAGTACTTC
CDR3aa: CASSNTASYEQYF

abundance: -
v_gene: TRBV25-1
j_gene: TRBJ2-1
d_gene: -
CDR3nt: TGTGCCAGCAGTGGGGGGGCGATGGTAAGCTACAATGAGCAGTTCTTC
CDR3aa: CASSGGAMVSYNEQFF

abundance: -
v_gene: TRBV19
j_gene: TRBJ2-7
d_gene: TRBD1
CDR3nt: TGTGCCAGTAGCGCTGGGACAGGGGGCGCCTACGAGCAGTACTTC
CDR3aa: CASSAGTGGAYEQYF

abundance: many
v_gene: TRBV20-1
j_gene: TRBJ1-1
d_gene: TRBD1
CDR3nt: TGCAGTGCTTTCGCGGGGGACAGGATGAACACTGAAGCTTTCTTT
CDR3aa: CSAFAGDRMNTEAFF

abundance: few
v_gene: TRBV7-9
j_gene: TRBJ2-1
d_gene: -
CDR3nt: TGTGCCGGCAGGGGGGGAATAGCTCGGGGATCCAATGAGCAGTTCTTC
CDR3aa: CAGRGGIARGSNEQFF

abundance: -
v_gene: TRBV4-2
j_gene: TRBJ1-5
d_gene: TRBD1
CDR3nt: TGTGCCAGCAGCCAAGATCCCAGGGGGAGCAATCAGCCCCAGCATTTT
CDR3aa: CASSQDPRGSNQPQHF

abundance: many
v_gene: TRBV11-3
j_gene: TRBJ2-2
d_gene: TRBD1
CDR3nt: TGTGCCAGCAGCCCGACAGGGGCGGCCGGGGAGCTGTTTTTT
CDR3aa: CASSPTGAAGELFF

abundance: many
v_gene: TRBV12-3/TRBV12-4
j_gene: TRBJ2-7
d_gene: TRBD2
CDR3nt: TGTGCCAGCAGTCTAGCGGGAGGGCGGTTCCACGAGCAGTACTTC
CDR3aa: CASSLAGGRFHEQYF

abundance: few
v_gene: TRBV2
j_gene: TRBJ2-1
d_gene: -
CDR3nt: TGTGCCAGCATGAGGGTGTTTTCCTACAATGAGCAGTTCTTC
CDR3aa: CASMRVFSYNEQFF

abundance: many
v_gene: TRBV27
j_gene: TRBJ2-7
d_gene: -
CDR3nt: TGTGCCAGCAGTTACAGGGGGGGCTCCTACAAGCAGTACTTC
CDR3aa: CASSYRGGSYKQYF

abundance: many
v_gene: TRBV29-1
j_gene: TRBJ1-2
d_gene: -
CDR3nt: TGCAGCGTTGAAGATAATGGGGACCATCCCTATGGCTACACCTTC
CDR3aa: CSVEDNGDHPYGYTF

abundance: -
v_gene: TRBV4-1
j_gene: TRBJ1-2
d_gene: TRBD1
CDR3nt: TGCGCCAGCAGCCAAGGGACAGGGGGAAACTATGGCTACACCTTC
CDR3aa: CASSQGTGGNYGYTF

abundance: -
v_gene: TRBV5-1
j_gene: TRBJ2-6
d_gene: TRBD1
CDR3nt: TGCGCCAGCAGCCCAGGGACAGCCGTCTCTGGGGCCAACGTCCTGACTTTC
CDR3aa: CASSPGTAVSGANVLTF

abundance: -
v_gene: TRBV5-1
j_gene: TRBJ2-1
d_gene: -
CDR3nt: TGCGCCAGCAGCTTGGCCGGGTCTCAGTATGAGCAGTTCTTC
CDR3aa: CASSLAGSQYEQFF

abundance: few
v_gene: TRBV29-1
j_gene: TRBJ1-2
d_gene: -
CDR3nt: TGCAGCGTTGAACCCGGGACTGCTAACTATGGCTACACCTTC
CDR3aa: CSVEPGTANYGYTF

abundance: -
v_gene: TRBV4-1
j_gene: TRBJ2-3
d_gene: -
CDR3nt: TGCGCCAGCAGAGCGGAAAGCACAGATACGCAGTATTTT
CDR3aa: CASRAESTDTQYF